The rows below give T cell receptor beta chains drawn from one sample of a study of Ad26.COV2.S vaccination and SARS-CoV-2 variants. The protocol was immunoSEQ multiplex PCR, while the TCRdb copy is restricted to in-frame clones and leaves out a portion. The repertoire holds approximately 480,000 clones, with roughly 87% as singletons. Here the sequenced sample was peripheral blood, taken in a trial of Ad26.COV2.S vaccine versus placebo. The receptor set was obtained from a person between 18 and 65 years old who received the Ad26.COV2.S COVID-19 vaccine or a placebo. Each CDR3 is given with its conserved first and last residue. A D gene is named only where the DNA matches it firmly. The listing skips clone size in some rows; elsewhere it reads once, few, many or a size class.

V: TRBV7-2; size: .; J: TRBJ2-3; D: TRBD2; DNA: TGTGCCAGCAGCCCCTACGGGGGGAGCACAGATACGCAGTATTTT; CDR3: CASSPYGGSTDTQYF
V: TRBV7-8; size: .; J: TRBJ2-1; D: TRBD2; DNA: TGTGCCAGCAGCTTTCTTGTTTCGGGAGGATCCTACAATGAGCAGTTCTTC; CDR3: CASSFLVSGGSYNEQFF
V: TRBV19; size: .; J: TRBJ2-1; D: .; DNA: TGTGCCAGTAGTAGGCGGTCCCGGCGCTACAATGAGCAGTTCTTC; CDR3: CASSRRSRRYNEQFF
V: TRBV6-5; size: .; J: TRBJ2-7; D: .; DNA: TGTGCCAGCAGTTTCCCTACCTTGGGGGGTCGTAACGAGCAGTACTTC; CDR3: CASSFPTLGGRNEQYF
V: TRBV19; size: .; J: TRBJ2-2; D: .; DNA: TGTGCCAGTACCGGAGGGGAGGTTACCGGGGAGCTGTTTTTT; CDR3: CASTGGEVTGELFF
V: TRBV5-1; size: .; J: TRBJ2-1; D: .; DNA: TGCGCCAGCAGCTTGGCGGGAGTACATGAGCAGTTCTTC; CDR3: CASSLAGVHEQFF
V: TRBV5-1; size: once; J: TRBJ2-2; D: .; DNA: TGCGCCAGCAGCCCGATGAACACCGGGGAGCTGTTTTTT; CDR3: CASSPMNTGELFF
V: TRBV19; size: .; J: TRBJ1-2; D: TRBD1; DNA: TGTGCCAGTAGTATATGGGGGACAGATGGCTACACCTTC; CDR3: CASSIWGTDGYTF
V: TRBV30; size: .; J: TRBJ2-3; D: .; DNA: TGTGCCTGGAGTGTAGGGTTGGCGGGACCCCTACCAGATACGCAGTATTTT; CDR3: CAWSVGLAGPLPDTQYF
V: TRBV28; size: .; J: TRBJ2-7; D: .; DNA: TGTGCCACGGCTGGGGTGGGGTTCTCCTACGAGCAGTACTTC; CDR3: CATAGVGFSYEQYF
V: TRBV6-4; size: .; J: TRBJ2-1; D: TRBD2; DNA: TGTGCCAGCAGTAGGACTAGTTTCAATGAGCAGTTCTTC; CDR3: CASSRTSFNEQFF
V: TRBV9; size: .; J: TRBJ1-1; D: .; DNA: TGTGCCAGCGGGAGGACAACGAACACTGAAGCTTTCTTT; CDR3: CASGRTTNTEAFF
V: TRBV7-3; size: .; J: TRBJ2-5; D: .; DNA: TGTGCCAGCAGCTTACAGGCGCAGGCTGCAAGGGAGACCCAGTACTTC; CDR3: CASSLQAQAARETQYF
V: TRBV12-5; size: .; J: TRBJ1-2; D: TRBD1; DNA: TGTGCTAGTGGCCCGGGACAGGGAAACTATGGCTACACCTTC; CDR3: CASGPGQGNYGYTF
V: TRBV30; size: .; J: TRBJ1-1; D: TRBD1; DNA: TGTGCCTGGAGACCCGCCCGGGACAGGGGTCGAAAAGCTTTCTTT; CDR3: CAWRPARDRGRKAFF
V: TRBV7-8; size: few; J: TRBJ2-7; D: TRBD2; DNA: TGTGCCAGCAGCTCCCGGGAGGCGAGCTCCTACGAGCAGTACTTC; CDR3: CASSSREASSYEQYF
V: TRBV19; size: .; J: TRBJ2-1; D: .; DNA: TGTGCCAGTAGTATGGGGGGGCGGGATTACAATGAGCAGTTCTTC; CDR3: CASSMGGRDYNEQFF
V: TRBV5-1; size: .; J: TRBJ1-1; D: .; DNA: TGCGCCAGCAGCTTGGAGGCCGCTAACACTGAAGCTTTCTTT; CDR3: CASSLEAANTEAFF
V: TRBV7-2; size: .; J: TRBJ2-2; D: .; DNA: TGTGCCAGCAGCTTAGGAGCTGTGGGTAGCACCGGGGAGCTGTTTTTT; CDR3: CASSLGAVGSTGELFF
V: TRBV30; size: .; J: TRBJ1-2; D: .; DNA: TGTGCCTGGAGTGTCGAAAGGGAGGCTTTTGGCTACACCTTC; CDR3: CAWSVEREAFGYTF
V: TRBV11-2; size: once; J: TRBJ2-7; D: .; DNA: TGTGCCAGCAGCTCTACTAGCAGCTACGAGCAGTACTTC; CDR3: CASSSTSSYEQYF
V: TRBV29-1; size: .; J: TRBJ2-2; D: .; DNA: TGCAGCGGCGGGGAAGGGGAGCTGTTTTTT; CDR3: CSGGEGELFF
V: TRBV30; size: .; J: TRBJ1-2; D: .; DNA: TGTGCCTGGAGTGCGGTATCGGGACGAGGGAGCTATGGCTACACCTTC; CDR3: CAWSAVSGRGSYGYTF
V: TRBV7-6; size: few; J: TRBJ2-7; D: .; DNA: TGTGCCAGCAGCTTAAGTTCGGGGGCAGATCGGGAGCAGTACTTC; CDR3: CASSLSSGADREQYF
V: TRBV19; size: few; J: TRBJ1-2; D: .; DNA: TGTGCCAGTAGTTTCGGCGGAAGGGGGGTAGGCTACACCTTC; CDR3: CASSFGGRGVGYTF
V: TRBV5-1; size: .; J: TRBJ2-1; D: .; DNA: TGCGCCAGCAGCTCGACGACCGGGATCGGATACAATGAGCAGTTCTTC; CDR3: CASSSTTGIGYNEQFF
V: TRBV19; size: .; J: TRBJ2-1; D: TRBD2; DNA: TGTGCCAGTAGTCGTAGCGGGAGGGCCAATGAGCAGTTCTTC; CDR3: CASSRSGRANEQFF
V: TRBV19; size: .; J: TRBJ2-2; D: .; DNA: TGTGCCAGTAGTACCGGGACTTACACCGGGGAGCTGTTTTTT; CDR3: CASSTGTYTGELFF
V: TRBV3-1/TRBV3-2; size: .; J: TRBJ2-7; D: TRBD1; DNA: TGTGCCAGCAGCCTCCCGTGGGACAGGGTATGCGAGCAGTACTTC; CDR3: CASSLPWDRVCEQYF
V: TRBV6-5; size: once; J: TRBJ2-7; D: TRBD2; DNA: TGTGCCAGCAGTCCGACTAGCGGGAGTAGCTACGAGCAGTACTTC; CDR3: CASSPTSGSSYEQYF